Shown below are 25 T cell receptor beta chains from a single sample sequenced in a study of blood T cell repertoires in COVID-19. Sequenced by immunoSEQ multiplex PCR; TCRdb stores in-frame clones only, minus some. The table lists over 200,000 clones, approximately 80% of them singletons, with 8% to 9.5% in the top ten. Sequences were obtained from PBMCs or T cells enriched from blood (not recorded which). The receptors come from a woman in her forties or fifties with acute COVID-19.

This chain joins TRBV14 and TRBJ2-1; 8 bases are a match to TRBD2. The CDR3 sequence is 16 residues long. The V and J ends lost 0 bases and 3 bases, in that order; junction bases with no gene match: 4. Germline V gives CDR1 SGHDN, CDR2 FVKESK. As DNA, the CDR3 is TGTGCCAGCAGCCAAGAAGGCAGCGGGGGCTACAATGAGCAGTTCTTC. This encodes CASSQEGSGGYNEQFF.

The chain carries TRBV29-1 and TRBJ2-1; 8 bases line up with TRBD2. Germline CDR1 reads SQVTM; CDR2 reads ANQGSEA. With 6 bases clipped from V and 0 bases from J, the junction kept 4 bases outside the gene matches. The CDR3 covers 14 residues. CDR3 nucleotides: TGCAGCGTGGTAGCGGGGAGCTCCTACAATGAGCAGTTCTTC. Translating it yields CSVVAGSSYNEQFF.

This chain uses TRBV11-3 with TRBJ2-4; a weak D match, TRBD1 (6 bases). This CDR3 has 16 residues. The ends were cut back, 5 bases at V and 2 bases at J, with 16 bases in the middle. From germline, CDR1 is SGHNT and CDR2 YENEEA. CDR3: CASSPMTGYPKNIQYF. CDR3 nucleotide sequence: TGTGCCAGCAGCCCCATGACAGGATACCCCAAAAACATTCAGTACTTC.

This chain connects TRBV5-6 to TRBJ2-2, with 9 bases lining up with TRBD1. CDR3 length: 18 residues. The germline V gene encodes CDR1 SGHDT and CDR2 YYEEEE. Unmatched junction bases numbered 11, after V lost 4 bases and J lost 1 base. The CDR3 DNA reads as TGTGCCAGCAGCCCCGGGACAGGGTGGGGTCTGAACACCGGGGAGCTGTTTTTT. As protein: CASSPGTGWGLNTGELFF.

This clone was seen only a few times. This chain uses TRBV7-3 with TRBJ2-7; tentative D call: TRBD1 (6 bases). This CDR3 spans 12 amino acids. The germline V gene encodes CDR1 SGHTA and CDR2 FQGTGA. The V gene lost 5 bases and the J gene lost 5 bases, with 10 bases spanning the gap. CDR3 region: CASSLQGNEQYF. The CDR3 DNA follows: TGTGCCAGCAGCCTTCAGGGGAACGAGCAGTACTTC.

This clone occurred a few times. The chain uses TRBV28 and TRBJ2-1; TRBD1 matches 9 bases. From germline, CDR1 is MDHEN and CDR2 SYDVKM. V lost 6 bases, J lost 8 bases, and 11 bases stayed unmatched. This CDR3 is built from 15 residues. Written as DNA, the CDR3 is TGTGCCAGCAGGCGGGGGACAGGGTTGGGCTATGAGCAGTTCTTC. Amino acids: CASRRGTGLGYEQFF.

The V gene is TRBV7-8, the J gene TRBJ2-5, with 9 bases identical to TRBD1. This CDR3 is built from 16 residues. V trimming: 1 base; J trimming: 4 bases; junction bases outside the gene matches: 7. Germline CDR1 reads SGHVS; CDR2 reads FQNEAQ. The CDR3, as DNA: TGTGCCAGCAGCTTAGGAACAGGGGGCGAGGGAGAGACCCAGTACTTC. Protein: CASSLGTGGEGETQYF. The full variable domain, completed using reference TRBV7-8 and TRBJ2-5, is GAGVSQSPRYKVAKRGQDVALRCDPISGHVSLFWYQQALGQGPEFLTYFQNEAQLDKSGLPSDRFFAERPEGSVSTLKIQRTQQEDSAVYLCASSLGTGGEGETQYFGPGTRLLVL.

This chain connects TRBV10-3 to TRBJ1-1, with a weak D call TRBD1 (6 bases). CDR3 size: 14 residues. Deletions cut 7 bases from V and 1 base from J, with 13 bases between. Germline-derived CDR1 and CDR2 are ENHRY and SYGVKD. The CDR3 DNA sequence: TGTGCCATCAATCACAGGGCCGAGAACACTGAAGCTTTCTTT. It yields the protein CAINHRAENTEAFF.

This sequence joins TRBV9 and TRBJ1-2, with TRBD1 identical over 7 bases. Trimming took 4 bases from V and 4 from J; bases not matched to a gene: 4. This CDR3 contains 13 residues. CDR1 and CDR2 (germline): SGDLS, YYNGEE. Here the CDR3 DNA reads TGTGCCAGCAGCACTACAGGGGTCTATGGCTACACCTTC. Translated: CASSTTGVYGYTF.

The chain has TRBV5-8 and TRBJ2-1; a weak D match, TRBD1 (6 bases). Germline CDR1 SGHTS, CDR2 YDEGEE. V was clipped by 3 bases and J by 1 base, with 20 bases between them. The CDR3 extends over 18 amino acids. Here the CDR3 DNA reads TGTGCCAGCAGCTCCCAATCCAGGGGTCGGCTTTCCTACAATGAGCAGTTCTTC. Translating gives CASSSQSRGRLSYNEQFF.

The chain recombines TRBV28 with TRBJ1-1; tentatively, D is TRBD1 (6 bases). Trimming removed 6 bases at V and 4 bases at J, with 15 bases between. Per germline, CDR1 MDHEN and CDR2 SYDVKM. The length of the CDR3 is 14 residues. The CDR3 DNA follows: TGTGCCAGCAGACGAGGGGGGGCGAGCACTGAAGCTTTCTTT. This translates into CASRRGGASTEAFF.

The chain links TRBV6-2 or TRBV6-3 to TRBJ2-5; 8 nucleotides align to TRBD2. V lost 4 bases, J lost 1 base, and 5 bases stayed unmatched. The CDR3 covers 15 residues. The germline gives CDR1 MNHEY, CDR2 SVGEGT. The CDR3 here is CASSSGGLPQETQYF. As DNA, the CDR3 is TGTGCCAGCAGTTCGGGGGGGCTCCCCCAAGAGACCCAGTACTTC.

This rearrangement joins TRBV6-2 or TRBV6-3 to TRBJ2-3; D gene unclear. Germline V gene data show CDR1 as MNHEY and CDR2 as SVGEGT. The ends were cut back, 6 bases at V and 8 bases at J, with 12 bases in the middle. There are 12 residues in the CDR3. The CDR3 region is CASSFLRGTQYF. CDR3 nucleotides: TGTGCCAGCAGCTTCCTTCGCGGTACGCAGTATTTT.

The chain carries TRBV12-3 or TRBV12-4 and TRBJ2-1; no clear D gene. Trimming pared 5 bases from V and 15 bases from J, leaving 20 bases between. This CDR3 has 13 residues. The CDR3 reads CASSTGSTSAAFF. CDR3 sequence (DNA): TGTGCCAGCAGTACTGGGTCGACCTCCGCGGCGTTCTTC.

This chain joins TRBV28 and TRBJ2-7, with 16 bases lining up with TRBD2. This CDR3 is built from 18 residues. The J segment lost 9 bases and the V segment lost 5 bases, leaving 16 bases of the junction unmatched. Germline values: CDR1 MDHEN, CDR2 SYDVKM. CDR3: CASSPTLGTSGRALGQYF. The CDR3 DNA is TGTGCCAGCAGTCCTACCTTAGGGACTAGCGGGAGGGCTTTGGGGCAGTACTTC.

This chain uses TRBV21-1 with TRBJ2-2; the table calls TRBD2, which could not be checked here. TRBV21-1 is shown as a pseudogene. CDR3 length: 18 residues. CDR3 in amino acids: CASSNWCPSGRAYGELFF. The CDR3 nucleotides are TGTGCCAGCAGCAACTGGTGTCCTAGCGGGAGGGCCTACGGGGAGCTGTTTTTT.

V gene TRBV27 combines with J gene TRBJ2-7; TRBD2 is a possible D gene (6 bases). CDR1 is MNHEY and CDR2 is SMNVEV in the germline V gene (reference sequence). There are 14 residues in the CDR3. Trimming left V 2 bases short and J 3 bases short, with 11 bases between. The CDR3 reads CASSLETGSYEQYF. The CDR3 DNA reads TGTGCCAGCAGTTTAGAGACCGGGAGCTACGAGCAGTACTTC.

This chain joins TRBV5-1 and TRBJ2-1; tentative D call: TRBD1 (6 bases). This CDR3 has 14 residues. Germline CDR1 is SGHRS and CDR2 is YFSETQ. The V gene lost 3 bases and the J gene lost 7 bases, with 14 bases spanning the gap. The CDR3 sequence is CASSSWTVSNEQFF. The CDR3 DNA reads as TGCGCCAGCAGCTCCTGGACAGTCTCGAATGAGCAGTTCTTC.

The chain combines TRBV2 with TRBJ2-6; 7 bases map to TRBD2. The CDR3 spans 15 residues. CDR1 and CDR2 (germline): SNHLY, FYNNEI. This CDR3 reads CGRRGMVPGANVLTF. The DNA for the CDR3 is TGTGGCCGGCGGGGGATGGTGCCTGGGGCCAACGTCCTGACTTTC.

The gene calls are TRBV19 and TRBJ1-1; possibly TRBD1 for D (6 bases). CDR1 LNHDA and CDR2 SQIVND come from the germline V gene (reference sequence). CDR3 size: 15 residues. Trimming cost V 3 bases and J 5 bases, with 16 bases left between them. The CDR3 sequence is CASSIEAGASTEAFF. The CDR3 coding sequence is TGTGCCAGTAGTATCGAGGCGGGGGCGTCGACTGAAGCTTTCTTT.

J is TRBJ1-5 and V is TRBV30; 7 positions match TRBD1. The germline V gene encodes CDR1 GTSNPN and CDR2 SVGIG (reference sequence). The CDR3 contains 13 residues. With 0 bases clipped from V and 7 bases from J, the junction kept 3 bases outside the gene matches. The CDR3 DNA reads TGTGCCTGGAGTGTAGGGGGCTTACAGCCCCAGCATTTT. Amino acids: CAWSVGGLQPQHF.

This rearrangement joins TRBV6-5 to TRBJ2-1, with no clear D. Per the germline V gene, CDR1 is MNHEY and CDR2 is SVGAGI. This CDR3 contains 14 residues. The ends were cut back, 6 bases at V and 0 bases at J, with 9 bases in the middle. The CDR3 DNA sequence: TGTGCCAGCAGGTTGGCTAGCTCCTACAATGAGCAGTTCTTC. Translation: CASRLASSYNEQFF.

The rearrangement uses TRBV4-3 and TRBJ2-2; D not certain. This CDR3 is built from 15 residues. Between the trimmed V and J ends, which lost 1 base and 0 bases, there was a span of 6 bases. The germline V gene encodes CDR1 LGHNA and CDR2 YSLEER. This CDR3 reads CASSQGAANTGELFF. Here the CDR3 DNA reads TGCGCCAGCAGCCAAGGGGCAGCGAACACCGGGGAGCTGTTTTTT.

V is TRBV10-3 and J is TRBJ2-5; TRBD1 matches at 9 bases. CDR3 length: 14 amino acids. J lost 4 bases, V lost 7 bases, and 7 bases had no gene match. CDR1 is ENHRY, CDR2 SYGVKD, per germline. CDR3 coding DNA: TGTGCCATCAACGGACAGGGGTTGGGAGAGACCCAGTACTTC. The encoded protein is CAINGQGLGETQYF.

This sequence joins TRBV3-1 (or the pseudogene TRBV3-2) and TRBJ1-5; D is possibly TRBD1 (5 bases). The CDR3 is made up of 14 amino acids. CDR1 is LGHDT and CDR2 is YNNKEL in the germline V gene (reference sequence). The ends were cut back, 4 bases at V and 9 bases at J, with 16 bases in the middle. The CDR3 is CASSPRRRGGPQHF. CDR3 nucleotide sequence: TGTGCCAGCAGCCCGCGGAGACGGGGGGGGCCCCAGCATTTT.